This note documents a single TCR beta chain sequence. TCRdb's table, derived via immunoSEQ multiplex PCR, lists solely in-frame clones and lacks some. The sample shows 35,000 to 45,000 clones, about 70% of them seen only once. This sample is part of a study of blood T cell repertoires in COVID-19. Study as a whole: The analysed material was cDNA or gDNA that came from T cells, B-cell-depleted T cells, or PBMCs.

Trimming cost V 5 bases and J 4 bases, with 12 bases left between them. The germline CDR1 and CDR2 sequences are SQVTM and ANQGSEA. The CDR3 runs 12 residues. What was sequenced was peripheral blood. This TCR derives from a man between 65 and 85 years old with active or convalescent COVID-19. The chain employs TRBV29-1 and TRBJ2-7; D perhaps matches TRBD2 (5 bases). The CDR3: CSVLGRGYEQYF. For the CDR3, the DNA is TGCAGCGTTCTTGGACGGGGATACGAGCAGTACTTC.